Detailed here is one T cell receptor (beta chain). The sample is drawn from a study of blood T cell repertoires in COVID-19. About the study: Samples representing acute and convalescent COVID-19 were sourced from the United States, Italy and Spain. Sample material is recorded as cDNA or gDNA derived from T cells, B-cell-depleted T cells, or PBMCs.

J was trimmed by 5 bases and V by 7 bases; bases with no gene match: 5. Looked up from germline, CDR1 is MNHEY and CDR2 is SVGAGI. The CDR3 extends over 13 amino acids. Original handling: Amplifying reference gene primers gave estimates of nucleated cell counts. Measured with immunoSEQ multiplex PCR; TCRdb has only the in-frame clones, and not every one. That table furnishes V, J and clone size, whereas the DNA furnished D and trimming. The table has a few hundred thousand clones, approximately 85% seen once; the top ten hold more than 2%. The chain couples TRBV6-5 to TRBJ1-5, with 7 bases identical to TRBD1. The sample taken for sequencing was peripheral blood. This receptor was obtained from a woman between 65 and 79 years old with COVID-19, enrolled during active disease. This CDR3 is CASNTGDYQPQHF. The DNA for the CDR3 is TGTGCCAGCAATACAGGGGATTATCAGCCCCAGCATTTT.